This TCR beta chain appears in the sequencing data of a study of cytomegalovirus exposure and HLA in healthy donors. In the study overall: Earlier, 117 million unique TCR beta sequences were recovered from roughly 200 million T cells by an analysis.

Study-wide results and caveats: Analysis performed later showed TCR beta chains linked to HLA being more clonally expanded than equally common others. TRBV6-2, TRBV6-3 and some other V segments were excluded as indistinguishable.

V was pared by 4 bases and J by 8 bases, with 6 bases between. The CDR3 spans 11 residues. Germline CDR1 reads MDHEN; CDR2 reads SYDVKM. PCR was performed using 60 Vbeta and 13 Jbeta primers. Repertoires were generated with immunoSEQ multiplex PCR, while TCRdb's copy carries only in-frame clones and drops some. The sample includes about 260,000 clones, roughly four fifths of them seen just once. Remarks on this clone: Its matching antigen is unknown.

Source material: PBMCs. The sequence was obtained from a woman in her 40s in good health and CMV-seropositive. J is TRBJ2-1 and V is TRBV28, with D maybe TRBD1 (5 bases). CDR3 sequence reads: CASSWGYEQFF. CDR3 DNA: TGTGCCAGCAGTTGGGGCTATGAGCAGTTCTTC.